What follows are 8 T cell receptor beta chains derived from one specimen sequenced in a study of blood T cell repertoires in COVID-19. Produced via immunoSEQ multiplex PCR; TCRdb's table is partial and in-frame only. There are under 250,000 clones in the sample; 80% to 90% occur only once, and approximately 8.6% lies in the top ten. Specimen: peripheral blood. The origin of the receptors is a man aged 35-49 years with active or convalescent COVID-19.

Comment on this clone: Other DNA sequences within the sample encode an identical CDR3. The chain has TRBV5-1 and TRBJ2-3; D uncertain. The CDR3 runs to 12 residues. CDR1 is SGHRS, CDR2 YFSETQ, per germline. Trimming pared 4 bases from V and 0 bases from J, leaving 3 bases between. For the CDR3, the DNA is TGCGCCAGCAGCCAAAGCACAGATACGCAGTATTTT. Translating gives CASSQSTDTQYF. The variable domain in full, with the rest retrieved from reference TRBV5-1 and TRBJ2-3, is KAGVTQTPRYLIKTRGQQVTLSCSPISGHRSVSWYQQTPGQGLQFLFEYFSETQRNKGNFPGRFSGRQFSNSRSEMNVSTLELGDSALYLCASSQSTDTQYFGPGTRLTVL.

The V call is TRBV18, the J call TRBJ1-1; D not resolved. The CDR3 runs to 15 residues. V was cut by 6 bases and J by 1 base, with 15 bases left in between. Germline V gene lookup returns CDR1 KGHSH and CDR2 LQKENI. This CDR3 is CASSANEAANTEAFF. CDR3 coding DNA: TGTGCCAGCTCCGCGAACGAGGCAGCGAACACTGAAGCTTTCTTT. Complete variable domain (other parts from reference TRBV18 and TRBJ1-1): NAGVMQNPRHLVRRRGQEARLRCSPMKGHSHVYWYRQLPEEGLKFMVYLQKENIIDESGMPKERFSAEFPKEGPSILRIQQVVRGDSAAYFCASSANEAANTEAFFGQGTRLTVV.

The V gene is TRBV11-3, the J gene TRBJ2-3; 12 positions agree with TRBD2. Trimming cost V 0 bases and J 2 bases; bases outside gene matches: 3. Germline V gene data show CDR1 as SGHNT and CDR2 as YENEEA. CDR3 length: 17 amino acids. The CDR3 DNA reads as TGTGCCAGCAGCTTAGACTGGACTAGCGGGAACACAGATACGCAGTATTTT. It specifies CASSLDWTSGNTDTQYF.

This clone was picked up one time. The V call is TRBV18, the J call TRBJ1-6, with TRBD1 matching 9 bases. CDR3 length: 15 residues. The germline gives CDR1 KGHSH, CDR2 LQKENI. V dropped 4 bases and J dropped 7; count of bases not matched to a gene: 5. The chain's CDR3 is CASSLNRGLNSPLHF. CDR3 nucleotides: TGTGCCAGCTCACTAAACAGGGGGCTCAATTCACCCCTCCACTTT.

The chain recombines TRBV5-1 with TRBJ1-3; no clear D. This CDR3 spans 15 amino acids. Germline assignment: CDR1 SGHRS and CDR2 YFSETQ. V dropped 4 bases and J dropped 0 bases, with 11 bases sitting between them. CDR3 nucleotides: TGCGCCAGCAGCGAGGCCCCGAACTCTGGAAACACCATATATTTT. Protein sequence: CASSEAPNSGNTIYF.

This clone occurred once. The gene calls are TRBV6-5 and TRBJ1-5; TRBD1 matches at 9 bases. CDR1 is MNHEY and CDR2 is SVGAGI in the germline V gene. Losses at the gene ends were 6 bases for V and 3 bases for J; bases not matched to a gene: 6. The CDR3 spans 15 residues. The CDR3 DNA follows: TGTGCCAGCAGCCGGGACAGGGTTGTCAATCAGCCCCAGCATTTT. This codes for CASSRDRVVNQPQHF.

The chain is built from TRBV6-1 and TRBJ2-4; 8 bases match TRBD1. Germline-derived CDR1 and CDR2 are MNHNS and SASEGT. This CDR3 comprises 12 residues. After removal of 1 base from V and 12 bases from J, the junction contained 2 bases not matched to a gene. As DNA, the CDR3 is TGTGCCAGCAGTGAAGGACAGGGGAGTCAGTACTTC. Residues: CASSEGQGSQYF.

This chain links TRBV15 with TRBJ1-5, with D possibly TRBD1 on 5 matching bases. The CDR3 is 14 residues long. Germline assignment: CDR1 LNHNV and CDR2 YYDKDF (reference sequence). The V gene lost 1 base and the J gene lost 3 bases, with 7 bases spanning the gap. In DNA form, the CDR3 reads TGTGCCACCAGCAGAGTCAGGGCCAATCAGCCCCAGCATTTT. It encodes CATSRVRANQPQHF.